This T cell receptor (beta chain) was identified in a study of shared clonotypes between healthy human individuals. Sequenced by immunoSEQ multiplex PCR; TCRdb stores in-frame clones only, minus some. The table has about 2 million clones, roughly 94% seen once. The V segment lost 0 bases and the J segment 2 bases; nucleotides outside the gene matches: 3. The CDR3 extends over 15 amino acids. As defined, naive CD8 cells were CD45RO-negative and positively selected for CCR7, with terminally differentiated effector memory CD45RA+ cells excluded. Caucasian adults living in Nashville, Tennessee, provided all samples.

Material: naive CD8+ T cells sorted from blood. This chain uses TRBV23-1 with TRBJ1-1; the match to TRBD1 covers 7 bases. TRBV23-1 is an open reading frame, and its role is uncertain. The clonotype comes from a man between 18 and 35 years old in good health. CDR3 bases: TGCGCCAGCAGTCAATCGAGACAGGGCAACACTGAAGCTTTCTTT. Protein product: CASSQSRQGNTEAFF.